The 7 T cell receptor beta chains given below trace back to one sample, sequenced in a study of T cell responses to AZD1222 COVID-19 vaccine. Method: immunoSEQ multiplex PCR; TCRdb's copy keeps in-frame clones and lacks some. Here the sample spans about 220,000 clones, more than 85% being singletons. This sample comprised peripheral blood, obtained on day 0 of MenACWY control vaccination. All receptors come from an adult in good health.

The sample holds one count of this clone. The CDR3 DNA is TGTGCCAGCCGGGCAGAGGGCAATCAGCCCCAGCATTTT. It yields the protein CASRAEGNQPQHF. This chain connects TRBV2 to TRBJ1-5; no definite D call. This CDR3 spans 13 amino acids. V was cut by 8 bases and J by 2 bases, with 10 bases left in between. From germline, CDR1 is SNHLY and CDR2 FYNNEI.

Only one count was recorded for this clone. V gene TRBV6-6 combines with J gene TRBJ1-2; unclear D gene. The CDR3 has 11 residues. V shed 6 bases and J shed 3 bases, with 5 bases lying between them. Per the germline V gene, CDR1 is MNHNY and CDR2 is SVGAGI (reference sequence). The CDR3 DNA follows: TGTGCCAGCAGCCTGTACTATGGCTACACCTTC. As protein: CASSLYYGYTF.

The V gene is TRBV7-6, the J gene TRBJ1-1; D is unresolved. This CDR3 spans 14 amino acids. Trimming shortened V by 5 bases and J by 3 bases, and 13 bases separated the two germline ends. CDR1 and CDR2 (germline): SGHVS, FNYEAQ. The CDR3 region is CASSPVGLDTEAFF. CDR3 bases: TGTGCCAGCAGCCCGGTGGGTCTCGACACTGAAGCTTTCTTT.

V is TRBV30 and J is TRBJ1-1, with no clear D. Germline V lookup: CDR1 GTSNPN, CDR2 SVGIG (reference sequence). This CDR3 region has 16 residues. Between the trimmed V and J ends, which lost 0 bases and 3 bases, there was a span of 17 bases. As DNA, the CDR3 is TGTGCCTGGAGTGTACGGCGACCGAGGGCGGACACTGAAGCTTTCTTT. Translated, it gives CAWSVRRPRADTEAFF.

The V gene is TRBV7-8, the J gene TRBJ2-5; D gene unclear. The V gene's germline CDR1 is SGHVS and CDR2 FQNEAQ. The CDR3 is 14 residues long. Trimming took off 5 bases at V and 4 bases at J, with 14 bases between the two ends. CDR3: CASSPSPRGETQYF. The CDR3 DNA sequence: TGTGCCAGCAGCCCCTCCCCTCGAGGAGAGACCCAGTACTTC.

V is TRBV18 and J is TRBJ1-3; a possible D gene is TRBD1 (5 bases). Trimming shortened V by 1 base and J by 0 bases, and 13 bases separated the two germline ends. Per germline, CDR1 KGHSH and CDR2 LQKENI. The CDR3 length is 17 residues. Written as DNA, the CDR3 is TGTGCCAGCTCACCACTTTTACAGGACTTCTCTGGAAACACCATATATTTT. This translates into CASSPLLQDFSGNTIYF. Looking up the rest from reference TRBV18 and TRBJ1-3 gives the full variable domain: NAGVMQNPRHLVRRRGQEARLRCSPMKGHSHVYWYRQLPEEGLKFMVYLQKENIIDESGMPKERFSAEFPKEGPSILRIQQVVRGDSAAYFCASSPLLQDFSGNTIYFGEGSWLTVV.

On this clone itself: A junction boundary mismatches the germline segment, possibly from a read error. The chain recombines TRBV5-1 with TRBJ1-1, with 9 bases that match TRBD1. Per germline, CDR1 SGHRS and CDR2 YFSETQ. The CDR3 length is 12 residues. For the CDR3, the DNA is TGCGCCAGCAGCCTGCCACCGGGACAGGGAATCTTT. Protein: CASSLPPGQGIF.